The present entry profiles one TCR beta chain with its context. The antigen it binds to is not known. Nothing much larger sits one base from this clone, and base qualities are not available. The data derive from a study of OX40 agonist ivuxolimab in advanced cancers. About the investigation overall: Ivuxolimab was a fully human IgG2 agonistic monoclonal antibody targeting the costimulatory receptor OX40 (CD134). Three dose-escalation patients achieved partial responses, one with hepatocellular carcinoma and two with cutaneous melanoma. Of the 50 or so patients in dose escalation, around 19 had hepatocellular carcinoma, some 15 had melanoma, 9 had renal cell carcinoma and 9 had head and neck cancer. The paper covers the monotherapy dose-escalation part of the phase I ivuxolimab trial, which included N = 52 patients. Intravenous ivuxolimab was administered to patients every 2 weeks at six dose levels: 0.01, 0.1, 0.3, 1.5, 3 and 10 mg/kg. Patients were allowed to have had prior anti-PD-1, anti-PD-L1 or anti-CTLA-4 therapy, and less than 45% of the dose-escalation patients had previously received checkpoint inhibitors. In the dose-escalation cohort, around four fifths of patients were male, and the mean age was around 60 years, with a range of 23 to 79. Peripheral TCRbeta sequencing aimed to test whether ivuxolimab altered TCR sequence diversity and caused clonal T-cell expansion.

On the study overall, not on this receptor specifically: At doses from 0.1 to 3.0 mg/kg, clonal expansion was seen in both CD4+ and CD8+ blood T cells between baseline and week 6. Low levels of normalized T-cell clonal expansion were also shown by some nonresponding patients. After ivuxolimab, expanded clones were on average more numerous among CD8+ T cells than among CD4+ T cells. In the 0.1-3.0 mg/kg groups, partial responders had among the lowest normalized peripheral clonal expansion, particularly in CD8+ T cells. Antigen specificity was not determined for the clonally expanded peripheral T cells.

Genomic DNA was isolated from the sorted cells so that the TCRbeta CDR3 region could be sequenced. TCRbeta CDR3 regions were sequenced using the immunoSEQ Assay. Held by TCRdb, this immuneACCESS table contains in-frame sequences only and omits some clones. Under half of the omission traces to an unresolved V gene where checked; the cause of the rest is unknown. The sample table holds under 85,000 clones, of which about 83% were seen once. The top ten clonotypes cover 0.68% of the sample. V and J lose 4 bases and 2 bases, and a span of 12 bases separates them. CDR1 and CDR2 are read off the germline V gene as SGHRS and YFSETQ. Including the terminal cysteine and phenylalanine, the CDR3 comprises 14 residues. Of the read, only the CDR3 DNA is kept; its 42 bases are in frame from base 1. The trial excluded patients who had a history of autoimmune disease or were on systemic immunosuppression. Peripheral blood for TCR sequencing was collected from all dose cohorts at baseline, on cycle 4 day 1, and on cycle 7 day 1. The samples were drawn from a first-in-human, open-label, multicenter phase I dose-escalation trial of ivuxolimab. Adults with locally advanced or metastatic melanoma, renal cell carcinoma, hepatocellular carcinoma or head and neck squamous cell carcinoma were enrolled in the trial. Before TCR sequencing, CD4+ T cells and CD8+ T cells were sorted from peripheral blood as separate populations.

Sequencing was performed on CD4+ or CD8+ T cells sorted from blood, taken in a trial of the OX40 agonist ivuxolimab. The receptor comes from an adult with an advanced solid tumor such as melanoma, head and neck, liver or kidney cancer. This chain joins TRBV5-1 to TRBJ2-5; no confident D gene assignment can be made. The sequence in DNA is TGCGCCAGCAGCGCCCAGTGGGGACAAGAGACCCAGTACTTC. Its protein product is CASSAQWGQETQYF.